The 20 T cell receptor beta chains below come from one sample, sequenced in a study of cytomegalovirus exposure and HLA in healthy donors. The method was immunoSEQ multiplex PCR; TCRdb's version includes in-frame clones alone and lacks a portion of them. Of about 120,000 clones listed, more than 70% are singletons. Sequenced material: PBMCs. The source is a woman in her twenties or thirties in good health and CMV-seronegative.

A remark on this clone: Different DNA sequences within this sample yield the same CDR3. The J gene is TRBJ2-7, the V gene TRBV11-2, with D possibly matching TRBD1 (6 bases). V gave up 2 bases and J gave up 4 bases, with 6 bases separating them. This CDR3 comprises 12 residues. Germline CDR1 reads SGHAT; CDR2 reads FQNNGV. The CDR3 region is CASSLTGYEQYF. CDR3 in DNA: TGTGCCAGCAGCTTAACAGGGTACGAGCAGTACTTC.

This clone was detected once. This chain connects TRBV6-5 to TRBJ2-7; maybe TRBD2 (6 bases). Trimming shortened V by 2 bases and J by 3 bases, and 11 bases separated the two germline ends. The CDR3 runs 14 residues. CDR1 and CDR2 (germline): MNHEY, SVGAGI. CDR3 in DNA: TGTGCCAGCAGTTACGACGGGGGAGTCTACGAGCAGTACTTC. Translated, it gives CASSYDGGVYEQYF.

This clone was counted a single time. The rearrangement uses TRBV5-1 and TRBJ2-4, with 8 bases matching TRBD1. V was clipped by 0 bases and J by 13 bases; unmatched bases: 18. Looked up from germline, CDR1 is SGHRS and CDR2 is YFSETQ. The CDR3 consists of 17 residues. CDR3 nucleotide sequence: TGCGCCAGCAGCTTGGGAGCGGCAGGGGGCGCTCAGAGTATCCAGTACTTC. It codes for CASSLGAAGGAQSIQYF.

CDR3 nucleotides: TGCGCCAGCAGCTCCGGGGGGAGCGGCCCAGAGACCCAGTACTTC. Translating gives CASSSGGSGPETQYF. The chain combines TRBV5-1 with TRBJ2-5, with 7 bases identical to TRBD2. Germline trimming cut 3 bases from V and 4 bases from J; bases unmatched to any gene: 9. Per the germline V gene, CDR1 is SGHRS and CDR2 is YFSETQ. The CDR3 contains 15 residues.

The chain couples TRBV30 to TRBJ2-3; 14 bases align to TRBD2. Losses at the gene ends were 6 bases for V and 2 bases for J; bases not matched to a gene: 4. Germline V gene lookup returns CDR1 GTSNPN and CDR2 SVGIG (reference sequence). The CDR3 runs 15 residues. CDR3 sequence reads: CACGTSGGNTDTQYF. The CDR3 coding sequence is TGTGCCTGTGGGACTAGCGGGGGCAACACAGATACGCAGTATTTT.

This chain connects TRBV4-1 to TRBJ2-3, with 12 bases that match TRBD1. The CDR3 contains 17 residues. V was pared by 3 bases and J by 4 bases, with 8 bases of the junction left unmatched. CDR1 and CDR2 (germline): MGHRA, YSYEKL. The CDR3 region is CASSHLGRDRGPDTQYF. The CDR3 nucleotides read TGCGCCAGCAGCCATTTGGGCCGGGACAGGGGGCCAGATACGCAGTATTTT.

This chain joins TRBV27 and TRBJ1-2; the match to TRBD1 covers 7 bases. CDR3 length: 13 amino acids. Trimming removed 5 bases from V and 7 bases from J; junction bases left unmatched: 7. Per the germline V gene, CDR1 is MNHEY and CDR2 is SMNVEV (reference sequence). The CDR3 is CASSPQGSPGYTF. DNA for the CDR3: TGTGCCAGCAGTCCACAGGGGTCCCCTGGCTACACCTTC.

A word on this clone: In the same sample, other DNA sequences code for this CDR3. V usage is TRBV7-2 and J usage is TRBJ2-5, with 14 nucleotides matching TRBD2. CDR3 length: 16 amino acids. Per the germline V gene, CDR1 is SGHTA and CDR2 is FQGNSA. J was trimmed by 2 bases and V by 5 bases; bases with no gene match: 4. The CDR3 loop is CASSLGLAGGQETQYF. CDR3 nucleotide sequence: TGTGCCAGCAGCCTCGGACTAGCGGGGGGACAAGAGACCCAGTACTTC.

The chain combines TRBV9 with TRBJ1-5; D is perhaps TRBD1 (6 bases). This CDR3 has 15 residues. CDR1 SGDLS and CDR2 YYNGEE come from the germline V gene. Trimming took off 5 bases at V and 3 bases at J, with 15 bases between the two ends. The CDR3 bases are TGTGCCAGCAGTAAGGGGGGGCACGTCAATCAGCCCCAGCATTTT. Amino acid sequence: CASSKGGHVNQPQHF.

This clone came up a few times. The chain carries TRBV4-3 and TRBJ1-6, with no clear D. The V end lost 0 bases, the J end lost 7 bases, and 4 bases lay between the germline ends. This CDR3 is 13 amino acids long. The germline CDR1 and CDR2 sequences are LGHNA and YSLEER. The CDR3 sequence is CASSQELNSPLHF. CDR3 bases: TGCGCCAGCAGCCAAGAACTGAATTCACCCCTCCACTTT.

The rearrangement joins TRBV10-3 to TRBJ2-1; TRBD2 agrees at 11 bases. The CDR3 contains 15 residues. Looked up from germline, CDR1 is ENHRY and CDR2 is SYGVKD. The V gene end was trimmed by 1 base and the J gene end by 10 bases; junction bases not matched to a gene: 6. Written as DNA, the CDR3 is TGTGCCATCAGTGAGTGGTTAGCGGGGGGGCAGGAGCAGTTCTTC. It yields the protein CAISEWLAGGQEQFF.

The chain has TRBV25-1 and TRBJ1-4; 12 nucleotides match TRBD1. Germline V gene lookup returns CDR1 MGHDK and CDR2 SYGVNS. This CDR3 has 16 amino acids. Trimming cost V 6 bases and J 8 bases; bases outside gene matches: 10. DNA for the CDR3: TGTGCCAGCAGAACAATTGGGACAGGGGGCGGAGAAAAACTGTTTTTT. It codes for CASRTIGTGGGEKLFF.

The gene calls are TRBV7-9 and TRBJ2-5; 10 positions agree with TRBD1. The ends lost 4 bases at V and 12 bases at J; junction bases unmatched: 14. Germline values: CDR1 SEHNR, CDR2 FQNEAQ (reference sequence). The CDR3 loop spans 15 amino acids. In nucleotides, the CDR3 is TGTGCCAGCAGCTCATCCAGGACAGGGGGTGAAATTGAGTACTTC. It encodes CASSSSRTGGEIEYF.

This chain's CDR3 is CASSATESRAPSYGYTF. The CDR3, as DNA: TGTGCCAGCAGCGCTACCGAGAGCAGGGCCCCCTCCTATGGCTACACCTTC. This chain links TRBV9 with TRBJ1-2; D perhaps matches TRBD1 (5 bases). V dropped 3 bases and J dropped 4 bases, with 22 bases sitting between them. The CDR3 extends over 17 amino acids. CDR1 and CDR2 from the germline V gene are SGDLS and YYNGEE. The complete variable domain, with remaining parts taken from reference TRBV9 and TRBJ1-2, reads DSGVTQTPKHLITATGQRVTLRCSPRSGDLSVYWYQQSLDQGLQFLIQYYNGEERAKGNILERFSAQQFPDLHSELNLSSLELGDSALYFCASSATESRAPSYGYTFGSGTRLTVV.

The chain is built from TRBV2 and TRBJ2-7; weak D call: TRBD1 (6 bases). Germline assignment: CDR1 SNHLY and CDR2 FYNNEI. This CDR3 comprises 15 residues. Trimming stripped 5 bases from V and 3 bases from J, with 17 bases between. The CDR3 is CASSPGALGLYEQYF. The CDR3 DNA is TGTGCCAGCAGTCCAGGGGCCCTCGGACTCTACGAGCAGTACTTC.

The table lists this clone with a few counts. J is TRBJ1-5 and V is TRBV27; a weak D match, TRBD1 (6 bases). V gave up 6 bases and J gave up 3 bases, with 12 bases separating them. Looked up from germline, CDR1 is MNHEY and CDR2 is SMNVEV (reference sequence). CDR3 length equals 14 residues. Written as DNA, the CDR3 is TGTGCCAGCAGACCACAGGGTCCCAATCAGCCCCAGCATTTT. Protein sequence: CASRPQGPNQPQHF.

The V gene is TRBV4-3, the J gene TRBJ1-1, with D tentatively TRBD1 (6 bases). Trimming shortened V by 0 bases and J by 5 bases, and 10 bases separated the two germline ends. The germline gives CDR1 LGHNA, CDR2 YSLEER. CDR3 size: 14 residues. CDR3 amino acids: CASSQEVRGTEAFF. The DNA for the CDR3 is TGCGCCAGCAGCCAAGAAGTCAGGGGAACTGAAGCTTTCTTT.

To note about this clone: A read error may account for a junction end that differs from germline. The gene calls are TRBV19 and TRBJ1-1; tentative D call: TRBD1 (6 bases). The CDR3 totals 11 residues. Germline V gives CDR1 LNHDA, CDR2 SQIVND (reference sequence). In nucleotides, the CDR3 is TGTGCAAGTACAGGGTACACTGAAGCTTTCTTT. Its protein product is CASTGYTEAFF.

The chain uses TRBV28 and TRBJ1-5; D is uncertain. CDR1 and CDR2 (germline): MDHEN, SYDVKM. Trimming cost V 2 bases and J 0 bases, with 8 bases left between them. This CDR3 is 15 amino acids long. The CDR3 reads CASSLQAYSNQPQHF. The CDR3 DNA is TGTGCCAGCAGTTTACAAGCTTATAGCAATCAGCCCCAGCATTTT.

This sequence joins TRBV19 and TRBJ2-1; D might be TRBD1 (6 bases). This CDR3 comprises 13 residues. Trimming pared 6 bases from V and 1 base from J, leaving 7 bases between. CDR1 is LNHDA and CDR2 is SQIVND in the germline V gene (reference sequence). The CDR3 sequence: CASSQGSYNEQFF. The CDR3 nucleotides are TGTGCCAGTAGCCAGGGGTCCTACAATGAGCAGTTCTTC.